The 13 T cell receptor beta chains in this list originate from one sample, sequenced in a study of shared clonotypes between healthy human individuals. Method: immunoSEQ multiplex PCR; TCRdb's copy keeps in-frame clones and lacks some. The sample has about 1.4 million clones, roughly 96% seen once. Sequenced: naive CD4+ T cells sorted from blood. This sample's subset: CD45RA+ positively selected. Source of these receptors: a man aged 25-40 years in good health.

This clone was picked up one time. This chain links TRBV4-1 with TRBJ1-4, with D perhaps TRBD1 (5 bases). The CDR3 consists of 18 residues. V was shortened by 2 bases and J by 9 bases, with 25 bases between the two germline ends. Per the germline V gene, CDR1 is MGHRA and CDR2 is YSYEKL. CDR3 protein: CASSQLPLSRQLGQKLFF. CDR3 DNA: TGCGCCAGCAGCCAACTTCCCCTATCCAGACAGTTGGGACAAAAACTGTTTTTT.

For the CDR3, the DNA is TGTGCCAGCAGCTTAGGAACGGGACGGGGGGCTTTCTTT. It is translated as CASSLGTGRGAFF. This chain connects TRBV28 to TRBJ1-1; TRBD1 might be the D (5 bases). Trimming removed 6 bases from V and 11 bases from J, with 19 bases in between. The CDR3 has 13 residues. Germline CDR1 and CDR2: MDHEN and SYDVKM. Full variable domain (missing parts from reference TRBV28 and TRBJ1-1): DVKVTQSSRYLVKRTGEKVFLECVQDMDHENMFWYRQDPGLGLRLIYFSYDVKMKEKGDIPEGYSVSREKKERFSLILESASTNQTSMYLCASSLGTGRGAFFGQGTRLTVV.

This chain joins TRBV10-3 and TRBJ1-1; D might be TRBD1 (5 bases). Trimming took 4 bases from V and 3 from J, leaving 6 bases between them. CDR3 size: 12 residues. CDR1 is ENHRY and CDR2 is SYGVKD in the germline V gene. CDR3: CAISGGHTEAFF. As DNA, the CDR3 is TGTGCCATCAGTGGGGGACACACTGAAGCTTTCTTT.

CDR3 bases: TGTGCCAGCAGCTTGGGGGGAATGTGGGATCAGCCCCAGCATTTT. This sequence encodes CASSLGGMWDQPQHF. The chain joins TRBV5-6 to TRBJ1-5; no definite D call. The CDR3 spans 15 residues. V gave up 0 bases and J gave up 5 bases, with 12 bases separating them. Germline CDR1 is SGHDT and CDR2 is YYEEEE. Based on the CDR3 plus reference TRBV5-6 and TRBJ1-5, the full variable domain is DAGVTQSPTHLIKTRGQQVTLRCSPKSGHDTVSWYQQALGQGPQFIFQYYEEEERQRGNFPDRFSGHQFPNYSSELNVNALLLGDSALYLCASSLGGMWDQPQHFGDGTRLSIL.

This chain connects TRBV25-1 to TRBJ2-1; D is perhaps TRBD2 (6 bases). The CDR3 runs 14 residues. Germline V CDR1 and CDR2: MGHDK, SYGVNS. V lost 6 bases and J lost 8, with 17 bases in between. The CDR3 nucleotides read TGTGCCAGCAGCGACGGGACTCCCGCGTATGAGCAGTTCTTC. This sequence encodes CASSDGTPAYEQFF. The complete variable domain, with remaining parts taken from reference TRBV25-1 and TRBJ2-1, reads EADIYQTPRYLVIGTGKKITLECSQTMGHDKMYWYQQDPGMELHLIHYSYGVNSTEKGDLSSESTVSRIRTEHFPLTLESARPSHTSQYLCASSDGTPAYEQFFGPGTRLTVL.

V is TRBV6-1 and J is TRBJ2-1; 8 bases fit TRBD1. The CDR3 covers 16 residues. The germline V gene has CDR1 MNHNS and CDR2 SASEGT. With V trimmed by 4 bases and J by 3 bases, 8 bases remained unmatched. This CDR3 is CASSGMTGVVYNEQFF. CDR3 sequence (DNA): TGTGCCAGCAGTGGGATGACAGGGGTGGTCTACAATGAGCAGTTCTTC.

The rearrangement joins TRBV7-9 to TRBJ1-1, with D possibly matching TRBD1 (5 bases). Germline V gives CDR1 SEHNR, CDR2 FQNEAQ (reference sequence). This CDR3 has 14 amino acids. Trimming removed 5 bases at V and 0 bases at J, with 10 bases between. CDR3 loop: CASSRRTLNTEAFF. The CDR3 DNA reads TGTGCCAGCAGCCGCCGGACACTGAACACTGAAGCTTTCTTT.

In this sample, this clone turned up once. The chain combines TRBV7-6 with TRBJ1-5; 7 nucleotides align to TRBD1. CDR3 length: 14 amino acids. With V trimmed by 5 bases and J by 4 bases, 5 bases remained unmatched. CDR1 SGHVS and CDR2 FNYEAQ come from the germline V gene. CDR3 sequence reads: CASSPQTGNQPQHF. For the CDR3, the DNA is TGTGCCAGCAGCCCCCAGACAGGGAATCAGCCCCAGCATTTT. Variable domain in full (rest from reference TRBV7-6 and TRBJ1-5): GAGVSQSPRYKVTKRGQDVALRCDPISGHVSLYWYRQALGQGPEFLTYFNYEAQQDKSGLPNDRFSAERPEGSISTLTIQRTEQRDSAMYRCASSPQTGNQPQHFGDGTRLSIL.

This clone was recorded only once. The chain uses TRBV7-4 and TRBJ2-1; no reliable D call. V was trimmed by 2 bases and J by 8 bases, leaving 25 bases between them. This CDR3 contains 18 residues. Germline CDR1 is SGHVT and CDR2 is SQSDAQ. For the CDR3, the DNA is TGTGCCAGCAGCTTATGGAAGTATGGATTTTGCGTGTGGGATGAGCAGTTCTTC. This sequence encodes CASSLWKYGFCVWDEQFF.

This sequence joins TRBV11-2 and TRBJ2-1; D gene ambiguous. The germline V and J ends were trimmed by 4 bases and 4 bases, with 11 bases remaining between them. Looked up from germline, CDR1 is SGHAT and CDR2 is FQNNGV. CDR3 length: 14 residues. CDR3 DNA: TGTGCCAGCAGCTCCAGGCGGCCATACAATGAGCAGTTCTTC. This sequence encodes CASSSRRPYNEQFF.

This clone was counted between two and nine times. The gene calls are TRBV5-1 and TRBJ1-1; D perhaps matches TRBD1 (5 bases). The germline V gene has CDR1 SGHRS and CDR2 YFSETQ. V lost 6 bases and J lost 5, with 17 bases in between. The CDR3 runs to 14 residues. The chain's CDR3 is CASTWGDRGTEAFF. The CDR3, as DNA: TGCGCCAGCACTTGGGGGGACCGCGGGACTGAAGCTTTCTTT.

The chain couples TRBV2 to TRBJ2-1; D might be TRBD2 (6 bases). V lost 6 bases to trimming and J lost 3 bases, with 15 bases between them. From germline, CDR1 is SNHLY and CDR2 FYNNEI. The CDR3 has 15 residues. As DNA, the CDR3 is TGTGCCAGCAGCATGATTAGCGGACTCTACAATGAGCAGTTCTTC. Amino acids: CASSMISGLYNEQFF.

The rearrangement uses TRBV6-1 and TRBJ2-3; 12 positions match TRBD2. The V segment lost 1 base and the J segment 3 bases; nucleotides outside the gene matches: 5. The CDR3 consists of 17 residues. Germline V gene data show CDR1 as MNHNS and CDR2 as SASEGT. The CDR3: CASSEGASGRATDTQYF. As DNA, the CDR3 is TGTGCCAGCAGTGAAGGGGCTAGCGGGAGGGCGACAGATACGCAGTATTTT.